The clone carrying this T cell receptor (beta chain) showed up just a few times. The antigen remains undetermined. Constant-region priming of approximately 0.55 ug total RNA yielded TCR beta cDNA. Three-round nested multiplex PCR performed with slightly modified ARM-PCR produced the TCR beta libraries. A C-beta reverse primer and TRBV1-TRBV30 forward primers served in each of the first two PCR rounds, at ten to eleven cycles apiece. TCRdb itself ran the multiplex PCR reads through MiXCR, one entry per CDR3 protein. The sample records approximately 330,000 distinct CDR3 sequences, roughly two thirds being singletons. This entry is derived from a study of tumor-infiltrating lymphocytes in primary liver carcinoma. Study summary: Patients included men and women of 30 to 69 years. Each of the growths was stage T1-T3 N0M0, extending about 4.2 to 11 cm across.

The CDR3 consists of 15 residues. CDR1 and CDR2 from the germline V gene are SGHDN and FVKESK. V shed 0 bases and J shed 4 bases, with 12 bases lying between them. Study results and limitations: Because the samples were bulk unsorted, the study did not compare CD4+ and CD8+ repertoires. Compared with tumor region pairs, tumor-adjacent and tumor-blood pairs overlapped less.

The source of the blood RNA was unsorted whole blood, and germline DNA was extracted as well. The V call is TRBV14, the J call TRBJ2-5, with D perhaps matching TRBD2 (7 bases). Material: peripheral blood. This receptor was obtained from a man aged 35-49 years with primary liver carcinoma and hepatitis B virus infection. The CDR3: CASSQDRGGGETQYF. CDR3 coding DNA: TGTGCCAGCAGCCAAGATAGGGGAGGGGGAGAGACCCAGTACTTC.